The clone carrying this T cell receptor (beta chain) was seen repeatedly, ten times or more. RNA transcripts were the source from which TCR beta CDR3 regions were amplified. The first round was an RT-PCR with HTBI primers, and the second round was a multiplex PCR. TCRdb reanalysed the multiplex PCR reads using MiXCR and keeps one entry per CDR3 protein. The table has about 700,000 distinct CDR3 sequences, about two fifths seen once. The CDR3 has 14 residues. Trimming pared 6 bases from V and 2 bases from J, leaving 14 bases between. CDR1 and CDR2 from the germline V gene are SGHTA and FQGTGA. This entry is derived from a study of Graves' ophthalmopathy and Graves' hyperthyroidism. Establishment of the diagnosis relied upon clinical symptoms, serum thyroxine, TRAb, thyroid ultrasound and orbital computed tomography.

The sample was peripheral blood. The chain carries TRBV7-3 and TRBJ2-7; D not certain. The clonotype was recovered from an adult man with Graves' ophthalmopathy. The CDR3 sequence: CASRETTLTYEQYF. In DNA form, the CDR3 reads TGTGCCAGCAGAGAGACAACCCTGACCTACGAGCAGTACTTC.